This TCR beta chain emerged from a study of regulatory T cells in long-lasting Graves disease. Construction of the TCR beta libraries employed iRepertoire HTBI primers in conjunction with Arm-PCR of CDR3 regions. TCRdb re-derived calls from the multiplex PCR reads in MiXCR, one entry per CDR3 protein. The sample consists of 550,000 or so distinct CDR3 sequences, 12% of them appearing once. At least ten counts were recorded for this clonotype. Germline V gene data show CDR1 as MNHEY and CDR2 as SMNVEV (reference sequence). V gave up 0 bases and J gave up 6 bases; unmatched junction bases: 5. The length of the CDR3 is 16 residues. Time point: newly diagnosed GD, antithyroid drugs for less than 3 months. Isolated PBMC RNA provided the starting material for the TCR library. These data are also associated with another study on T cells in Graves' hyperthyroidism and ophthalmopathy. That paper states: Graves' hyperthyroidism qualified as stable when ophthalmopathy did not progress within 18 months. Any patient presenting with uncontrolled infection, other autoimmune disease, pregnancy or lactation was left out.

The sequence was collected from a woman under 40 with Graves disease. The rearrangement links TRBV27 to TRBJ2-1; 10 bases map to TRBD1. This specimen was peripheral blood mononuclear cells (PBMCs), taken at new diagnosis, from a patient treated with antithyroid drugs. The CDR3 reads CASSLSGGTGVNEQFF. The CDR3 DNA reads as TGTGCCAGCAGTTTATCGGGGGGGACAGGGGTCAATGAGCAGTTCTTC.